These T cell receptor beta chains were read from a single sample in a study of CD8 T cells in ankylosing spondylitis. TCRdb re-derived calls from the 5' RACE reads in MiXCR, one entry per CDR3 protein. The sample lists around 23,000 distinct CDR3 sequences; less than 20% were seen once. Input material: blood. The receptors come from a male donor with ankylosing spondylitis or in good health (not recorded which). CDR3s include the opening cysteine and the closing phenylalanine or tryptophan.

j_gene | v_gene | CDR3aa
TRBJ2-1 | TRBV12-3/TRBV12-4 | CASKWSTGGEEQFF
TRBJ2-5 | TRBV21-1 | CASNYRGRETQYF
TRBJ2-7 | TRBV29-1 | CSVGEAGGYYEQYF
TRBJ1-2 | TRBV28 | CASTITGTPYGYTF
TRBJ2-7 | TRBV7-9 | CASSTPGQPNTGQYF
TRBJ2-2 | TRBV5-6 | CASSLGGAGELFF
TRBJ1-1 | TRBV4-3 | CASSHDRGRAFF
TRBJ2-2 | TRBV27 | CASSEGVDTGELFF
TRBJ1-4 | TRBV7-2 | CASSSTGGVEKLFF
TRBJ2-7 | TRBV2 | CASSGTYEQYF
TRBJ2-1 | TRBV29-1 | CSVVARTSNEQFF
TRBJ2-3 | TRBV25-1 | CASGWTKGTDTQYF
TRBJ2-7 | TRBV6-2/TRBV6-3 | CASRSSGTGNYEQYF
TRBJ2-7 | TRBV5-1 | CASSLALAGGPKTYEQYF
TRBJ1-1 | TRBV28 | CASRPTTGEAFF
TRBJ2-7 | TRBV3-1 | CASSQGPTGSYEQYF
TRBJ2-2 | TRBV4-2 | CASSQRRASGNTGELFF
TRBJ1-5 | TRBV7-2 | CASSLEQGLNQPQHF
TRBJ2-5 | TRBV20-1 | CSVTRPGQGAETQYF
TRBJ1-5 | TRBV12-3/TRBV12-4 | CASSQTGGRNQPQHF
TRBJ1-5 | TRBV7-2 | CASSFPDQPQHF
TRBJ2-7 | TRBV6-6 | CASSYSGSYEQYF
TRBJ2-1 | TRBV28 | CASSVWSGGLYNEQFF
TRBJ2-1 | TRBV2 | CASSELDPRTDEQFF
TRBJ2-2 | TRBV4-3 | CASSQGKTGELFF
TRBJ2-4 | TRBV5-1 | CASRTGLSNIQYF
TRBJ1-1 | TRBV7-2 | CASSSRGVPEAFF
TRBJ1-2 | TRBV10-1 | CASSLPGGAEGYTF
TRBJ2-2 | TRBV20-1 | CSARESGSGELFF
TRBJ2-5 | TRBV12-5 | CASGMGETQYF
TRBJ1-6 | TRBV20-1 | CSASRAQGGNSPLHF
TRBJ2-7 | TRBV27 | CASSRRLESSYEQYF
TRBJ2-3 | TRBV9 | CASSVGESADVDTQYF
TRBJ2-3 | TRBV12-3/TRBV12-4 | CASTLGPRRTDTQYF
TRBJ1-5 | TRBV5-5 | CASSVGTGVGQPQHF
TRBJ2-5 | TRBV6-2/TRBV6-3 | CASSFSGTQETQYF
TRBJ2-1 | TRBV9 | CASSVAGANYNEQFF
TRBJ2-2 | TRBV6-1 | CASAWERGELFF
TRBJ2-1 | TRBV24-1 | CATSEPRTSGGNEQFF
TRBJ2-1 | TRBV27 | CASTPGQGMYNEQFF
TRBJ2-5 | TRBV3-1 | CASGGQETQYF
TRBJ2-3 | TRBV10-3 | CAISTGLAGGQDTQYF
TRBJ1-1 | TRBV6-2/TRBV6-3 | CASSYWTGGLNTEAFF
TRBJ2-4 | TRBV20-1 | CSARDPSGRIQYF
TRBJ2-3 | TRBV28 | CASSFGEDTQYF
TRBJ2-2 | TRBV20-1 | CSALPFDSPNTGELFF
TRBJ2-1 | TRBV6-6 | CASTPAGGTYNEQFF
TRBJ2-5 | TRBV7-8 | CASSPHRQGRETQYF
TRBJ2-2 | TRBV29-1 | CSVRQTGELFF
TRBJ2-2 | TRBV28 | CASSFSGELFF
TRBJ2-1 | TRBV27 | CASSLRLLSSYNEQFF
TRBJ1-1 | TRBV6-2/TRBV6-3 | CASSTPADSGAFF
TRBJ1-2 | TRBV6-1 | CASLGGTWEGYTF
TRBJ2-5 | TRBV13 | CASSQAQHEETQYF
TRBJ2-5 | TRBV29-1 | CSVPIEGPVEETQYF
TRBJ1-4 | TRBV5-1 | CASSFLEGRGELFF
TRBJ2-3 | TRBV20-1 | CSAKLAASTDTQYF